Listed here are 2 T cell receptor beta chains from one sample, sequenced in a study of blood T cells in healthy people across ages. A second PCR, run for about 7 to 11 cycles, used a sample-barcoded 5' primer plus a J-beta primer mix. From the 5' RACE reads, TCRdb called clonotypes with MiXCR, one entry per CDR3 protein. The repertoire holds some 1,800,000 distinct CDR3 sequences, with about 39% as singletons. The sample consisted of blood. The receptors were gathered from a human donor in good health.

The chain employs TRBV4-2 and TRBJ2-3, with D unresolved. The germline gives CDR1 LGHNA, CDR2 YNFKEQ. The CDR3 covers 15 residues. V was shortened by 1 base and J by 0 bases, with 8 bases between the two germline ends. The CDR3: CASSQVYASTDTQYF. The CDR3 DNA is TGTGCCAGCAGCCAAGTATACGCCAGCACAGATACGCAGTATTTT.

This clonotype was detected a few times. V gene TRBV12-3 or TRBV12-4 combines with J gene TRBJ1-2, with D possibly TRBD1 on 5 matching bases. Trimming took off 6 bases at V and 4 bases at J, with 18 bases between the two ends. This CDR3 comprises 15 residues. The CDR3 coding sequence is TGTGCCAGCAGCCCGCCCCCGGGACGGGGCTATGGCTACACCTTC. It encodes CASSPPPGRGYGYTF.